A selection of T cell receptor beta chains follows, all from one sample in a study of T-cell reconstitution after alpha-beta-depleted transplantation in children. Using its own MiXCR run on the PCR reads, TCRdb lists one record per CDR3 protein. The top ten hold 6.9% of the sample, which has 75,000 to 100,000 distinct CDR3 sequences, more than 7% seen once. Source: PBMCs from the stem cell graft donor, taken from the stem cell graft. The receptors originated from a human donor who donated a stem cell graft to a child with congenital amegakaryocytic thrombocytopenia. Both conserved end residues are part of each CDR3. The order of the fields is clone size, J gene, V gene, D gene, CDR3 length, CDR3 DNA, CDR3 protein. A D gene is named only where the DNA matches it firmly. Only some rows state a clone size, as once, few, many or a class for expanded clones.

many TRBJ1-1 TRBV3-1 - 16 TGTGCCAGCAGCCAAGATCCAGGACATTCGAACACTGAAGCTTTCTTT CASSQDPGHSNTEAFF
many TRBJ2-1 TRBV7-2 TRBD2 17 TGTGCCAGCAGCTTAGGGGGCGGGAGGAGGTCCTACAATGAGCAGTTCTTC CASSLGGGRRSYNEQFF
many TRBJ2-1 TRBV7-3 - 15 TGTGCCAGCAGCCGAACCGGGACAACCCACAATGAGCAGTTCTTC CASSRTGTTHNEQFF
many TRBJ1-3 TRBV19 - 14 TGTGCCAGTATCGCGGACCGCTCTGGAAACACCATATATTTT CASIADRSGNTIYF
many TRBJ2-3 TRBV11-2 TRBD2 18 TGTGCCAGCAGCTTAGATAGGGCTAGCGGGACTTGGACAGATACGCAGTATTTT CASSLDRASGTWTDTQYF
- TRBJ2-7 TRBV5-1 - 15 TGCGCCAGCAGCTTGGAGCAAAACGATCCCTACGAGCAGTACTTT CASSLEQNDPYEQYF
- TRBJ2-7 TRBV24-1 TRBD2 18 TGTGCCACCAGTGACTCGGGACTAGCGGGGCAAAACCTTTACGAGCAGTACTTC CATSDSGLAGQNLYEQYF
many TRBJ2-7 TRBV7-9 - 13 TGTGCCAGCAGCTTAAGGGGGGCCAACGAGCAGTACTTC CASSLRGANEQYF
many TRBJ2-1 TRBV20-1 - 11 TGCAGTGCCCTGAGGAGCGGAGAGCAGTTCTTC CSALRSGEQFF
many TRBJ1-1 TRBV7-9 TRBD1 14 TGTGCCACTCTCAGGGGGCGAGGGAACACTGAAGCTTTCTTT CATLRGRGNTEAFF
many TRBJ2-2 TRBV12-3/TRBV12-4 - 14 TGTGCCAGCACCTTGACAGGATACGCCGGGGAGCTGTTTTTT CASTLTGYAGELFF
many TRBJ1-2 TRBV5-1 TRBD1 15 TGCGCCAGCAGCCGAGAAGACAGGGGGCTTGATGGCTACACCTTC CASSREDRGLDGYTF
many TRBJ2-3 TRBV6-1 - 15 TGTGCCAGCAGAGGCGCGGTCGGAAACACAGATACGCAGTATTTT CASRGAVGNTDTQYF
many TRBJ2-2 TRBV6-5 TRBD1 18 TGTGCCAGCAGTTGGACAGGGGGTCCCTATGTTAGCACCGGGGAGCTGTTTTTT CASSWTGGPYVSTGELFF
many TRBJ1-1 TRBV5-5 - 18 TGTGCCAGCAGCTTAGCCATGGGGGGTGGAGCGGGAAGCACTGAAGCTTTCTTT CASSLAMGGGAGSTEAFF
many TRBJ2-3 TRBV5-1 TRBD1 14 TGCGCCAGCAGCTCCGGGACAGCATCAGATACGCAGTATTTT CASSSGTASDTQYF
many TRBJ2-1 TRBV15 TRBD2 19 TGTGCCACCAGCAGAGGCGGTAGCGGGAGAGTTAACTCCTACAATGAGCAGTTCTTC CATSRGGSGRVNSYNEQFF
- TRBJ2-2 TRBV7-9 - 15 TGTGCCAGCAGCCGACAGGGAGGAATAGCCGGGGAGCTGTTTTTT CASSRQGGIAGELFF
many TRBJ1-1 TRBV5-1 - 14 TGCGCCAGCAGGGGAGACGGGGAGGGGACTGAAGCTTTCTTT CASRGDGEGTEAFF
many TRBJ1-2 TRBV20-1 - 14 TGCAGTGCTATCACCCCCTCCTCTAACTATGGCTACACCTTC CSAITPSSNYGYTF
many TRBJ2-7 TRBV20-1 TRBD2 15 TGCAGTGCTGGGGGGGCGGGAGGTCTTTCCTACGAGCAGTACTTC CSAGGAGGLSYEQYF
many TRBJ2-7 TRBV29-1 - 12 TGCAGCGCCGGGACCTCGAACCGGGAGCAGTACTTC CSAGTSNREQYF
many TRBJ1-1 TRBV7-2 - 14 TGTGCCAGCATCGCGAACCGGGTGAACACTGAAGCTTTCTTT CASIANRVNTEAFF
- TRBJ1-2 TRBV2 - 13 TGTGCCAGCAGTGAGGGGACCATCAATGGCTACACCTTC CASSEGTINGYTF
many TRBJ1-5 TRBV10-3 TRBD1 15 TGTGCCATCAGTGAAACAGGGGTTTCGAATCAGCCCCAGCATTTT CAISETGVSNQPQHF
many TRBJ1-2 TRBV20-1 TRBD1 14 TGCAGTGCTAGAGCGAACAGGGGAAACTATGGCTACACCTTC CSARANRGNYGYTF
many TRBJ2-3 TRBV5-1 TRBD2 16 TGCGCCACCAAAGAACCCTCGGGACTAGCAACAGATACGCAGTATTTT CATKEPSGLATDTQYF
many TRBJ1-4 TRBV7-2 - 15 TGTGCCAGCAGCTTAGAGACAGAGGGTTCCGAAAAACTGTTTTTT CASSLETEGSEKLFF
many TRBJ2-1 TRBV7-9 - 13 TGTGCCAGCAGCAGGGGCGCGGCAGATGAGCAGTTCTTC CASSRGAADEQFF
many TRBJ2-1 TRBV5-1 - 15 TGCGCCAGCAGCCCTCGCCGAGGAGGTTACAATGAGCAGTTCTTC CASSPRRGGYNEQFF
few TRBJ2-1 TRBV4-3 TRBD1 16 TGCGCCAGCAGCCAAGAAGGTGGGACAGCTTACAATGAGCAGTTCTTC CASSQEGGTAYNEQFF
many TRBJ2-7 TRBV11-1 TRBD2 19 TGTGCCAGCAGCTTTTCGAAAACATCACTAGCGGGGCTCTCCTACGAGCAGTACTTC CASSFSKTSLAGLSYEQYF
many TRBJ2-2 TRBV7-2 TRBD1 15 TGTGCCAGCAGCTTCGGACAGGGGGCGGTCGGGGAGCTGTTTTTT CASSFGQGAVGELFF
many TRBJ2-1 TRBV9 - 15 TGTGCCAGCAGCCCCTTCGGGGGCTCCTACAATGAGCAGTTCTTC CASSPFGGSYNEQFF
many TRBJ2-2 TRBV5-1 - 16 TGCGCCAGCAGCTTAAACAGGGCGACGAACACCGGGGAGCTGTTTTTT CASSLNRATNTGELFF
many TRBJ1-6 TRBV5-1 TRBD1 15 TGCGCCAGCAGCTGGAAGGGGACAGGGAATTCACCCCTCCACTTT CASSWKGTGNSPLHF
many TRBJ2-1 TRBV20-1 TRBD2 16 TGCAGTGCTAGAGATCTGCTAGCGGGGTTATACAATGAGCAGTTCTTC CSARDLLAGLYNEQFF
many TRBJ2-3 TRBV20-1 TRBD2 17 TGCAGTGCCCATAGTGCGTCTAGCGGGAGTTTACCAGATACGCAGTATTTT CSAHSASSGSLPDTQYF
many TRBJ1-5 TRBV20-1 TRBD1 14 TGCAGTGCCCTAGACAGGGGGCCGGCGGAGCCCCAGCATTTT CSALDRGPAEPQHF
many TRBJ2-5 TRBV7-9 - 13 TGTGCCAGCAGCTTGCCCCAGGTGGAGACCCAGTACTTC CASSLPQVETQYF
- TRBJ2-3 TRBV9 TRBD2 17 TGTGCCAGCAGCGTGAGGCCGGGGGGGACTCTAGGAGATACGCAGTATTTT CASSVRPGGTLGDTQYF
many TRBJ2-1 TRBV20-1 TRBD2 13 TGCAGTGCTAGCCTTAGCGGGAAGCATGAGCAGTTCTTC CSASLSGKHEQFF
- TRBJ2-1 TRBV18 - 12 TGTGCCAGCTCACCACTCACGTTTGAGCAGTTCTTC CASSPLTFEQFF
many TRBJ2-1 TRBV5-1 TRBD2 15 TGCGCCAGCAGCTTGAGCGGGGGGAGCTTCTATGAGCAGTTCTTC CASSLSGGSFYEQFF
many TRBJ2-1 TRBV12-3/TRBV12-4 TRBD1 16 TGTGCCAGCAGTTGGGGACAGGATAGCTCCTACAATGAGCAGTTCTTC CASSWGQDSSYNEQFF
many TRBJ1-3 TRBV9 TRBD1 15 TGTGCCAGCAGCGGACCGACAGGGCCCGGAAACACCATATATTTT CASSGPTGPGNTIYF
many TRBJ2-5 TRBV6-5 - 13 TGTGCCAGCAGGTCGGGGGTGAGCGAGACCCAGTACTTC CASRSGVSETQYF
many TRBJ2-4 TRBV20-1 TRBD1 14 TGCAGTGCCCGTAGACAGGGGACCAAAAACATTCAGTACTTC CSARRQGTKNIQYF
many TRBJ1-1 TRBV5-1 - 17 TGCGCCAGCACCTCCCGCCACGCACGGTTCGGCGACACTGAAGCTTTCTTT CASTSRHARFGDTEAFF
many TRBJ2-5 TRBV3-1 - 14 TGTGCCAGCAGCCGCAAAACAGGGACAGAGACCCAGTACTTC CASSRKTGTETQYF
- TRBJ2-1 TRBV9 TRBD1 16 TGTGCCAGCAGCGACGACGGACAGGGAGTCTACAATGAGCAGTTCTTC CASSDDGQGVYNEQFF
many TRBJ1-2 TRBV7-2 - 17 TGTGCCAGCAGCTTAGGATTGTCGGGGGTTTTCGGCTATGGCTACACCTTC CASSLGLSGVFGYGYTF
many TRBJ2-2 TRBV10-3 TRBD2 14 TGTGCCACTAGCGGGAGGTCGAACACCGGGGAGCTGTTTTTT CATSGRSNTGELFF
many TRBJ1-3 TRBV5-1 TRBD1 18 TGCGCCAGCAGCCCGGGGACAGGGGCCATTTCCAATGGAAACACCATATATTTT CASSPGTGAISNGNTIYF
many TRBJ1-3 TRBV10-2 - 15 TGCGCCAGCAGTCCCGGGACGGACCTAGCGAACACCATATATTTT CASSPGTDLANTIYF
many TRBJ1-1 TRBV18 TRBD1 15 TGTGCCAGCTCAAGTACGGGACAGGGTGGCACTGAAGCTTTCTTT CASSSTGQGGTEAFF
many TRBJ2-3 TRBV11-2 - 12 TGTGCCAGCACCCGCGGGGAAGATACGCAGTATTTT CASTRGEDTQYF